What follows is one T cell receptor beta chain and its context. Only in-frame clones appear in the TCRdb table, and some are missing; sequencing was by immunoSEQ multiplex PCR. The sample has approximately 100,000 clones; 84% are singletons. The sample originates from a study of blood T cell repertoires in COVID-19. This CDR3 is 11 amino acids long. The V gene's germline CDR1 is GTSNPN and CDR2 SVGIG (reference sequence). Trimming cost V 7 bases and J 2 bases, with 8 bases left between them. The chain has TRBV30 and TRBJ2-5; D ambiguous. The receptor comes from a man aged 55 to 70 with acute or convalescent COVID-19. The specimen sequenced was peripheral blood. For the CDR3, the DNA is TGTGCCTTTCGTGTACAAGAGACCCAGTACTTC. Translation: CAFRVQETQYF.